This entry concerns a single TCR beta chain. Only in-frame clones appear in the TCRdb table, and some are missing; sequencing was by immunoSEQ multiplex PCR. The repertoire has tens of thousands of clones, 83% of them found once; the top ten carry about a sixth. The sample is drawn from a study of PD-1 blockade in classical Hodgkin lymphoma. Sample time point: cycle 4 day 1 (C4D1), after six to seven weeks of nivolumab. Patients all relapsed after autologous stem cell transplantation, and there was variation in brentuximab vedotin exposure. Patients reached a best response of complete response, partial response or progressive disease. In germline, CDR1 is SGHTA, CDR2 FQGNSA. V shed 1 base, J shed 4 bases, and the junction held 3 bases outside the gene matches. The CDR3 is 15 amino acids.

The receptor's source is a human donor with classical Hodgkin lymphoma. The sample here was peripheral blood mononuclear cells (PBMCs), taken before the fourth cycle of nivolumab. The chain carries TRBV7-2 and TRBJ2-2; 7 positions match TRBD2. CDR3 in DNA: TGTGCCAGCAGCTTAGTTGCGGGAGTCACCGGGGAGCTGTTTTTT. Its protein is CASSLVAGVTGELFF.